This T cell receptor (beta chain) was recovered during a study of regulatory T cells in long-lasting Graves disease. In building TCR beta libraries, iRepertoire HTBI primers were used together with Arm-PCR of CDR3 regions. Via MiXCR, TCRdb re-called the multiplex PCR reads, giving one row per CDR3 protein. Altogether about 620,000 distinct CDR3 sequences are present, around 17% being singletons, with the ten largest covering around 18%. This sample's time point: newly diagnosed GD, antithyroid drugs for less than 3 months. RNA from PBMCs was the source of the TCR library. At least ten counts were recorded for this clonotype. The same sample was also used in a study of T cells in Graves' hyperthyroidism and ophthalmopathy.

The clonotype comes from a woman in her 30s with Graves disease. The sample in question was peripheral blood mononuclear cells (PBMCs), obtained at new diagnosis, from a patient treated with antithyroid drugs.

In DNA, the CDR3 is TGTGCCAGCAGGGGACAGGGAACGGGCTACACCTTC. Translating gives CASRGQGTGYTF. This rearrangement joins TRBV6-1 to TRBJ1-2; 9 nucleotides align to TRBD1. J was trimmed by 8 bases and V by 6 bases; bases with no gene match: 4. Germline CDR1 reads MNHNS; CDR2 reads SASEGT. CDR3 length equals 12 residues.